This entry is about one T cell receptor beta chain. What it recognizes is unknown. These data come from a study of blood T cells in healthy people across ages. Overall study results and limits: More naive CD4+ cells and higher diversity were found in long-lived than in aged donors.

Primers used in a second PCR of about 6 to 11 cycles were a sample-barcoded 5' primer and a J-beta primer mix. TCRdb fed the 5' RACE reads into MiXCR, producing one record per CDR3 protein. The repertoire holds around 800,000 distinct CDR3 sequences, with 20% to 30% as singletons. Individuals who donated were healthy Caucasians from Russia aged about 6 to 90. After removal of 6 bases from V and 2 bases from J, the junction contained 6 bases not matched to a gene. Germline CDR1 and CDR2: SEHNR and FQNEAQ (reference sequence). The CDR3 is 15 amino acids. These data also formed part of another study, on T cells of mothers and their children. That study reports: A few healthy Caucasian mothers served as donors, and their six children did as well. Each mother gave over 9 million TCR beta CDR3 reads; each child, several million.

The material sequenced was blood. The chain couples TRBV7-9 to TRBJ2-5, with 10 bases that match TRBD1. This receptor was obtained from a boy younger than 18 in good health. The CDR3 sequence: CASRNRDRGQETQYF. CDR3 nucleotide sequence: TGTGCCAGCAGAAACCGGGACAGGGGACAAGAGACCCAGTACTTC.